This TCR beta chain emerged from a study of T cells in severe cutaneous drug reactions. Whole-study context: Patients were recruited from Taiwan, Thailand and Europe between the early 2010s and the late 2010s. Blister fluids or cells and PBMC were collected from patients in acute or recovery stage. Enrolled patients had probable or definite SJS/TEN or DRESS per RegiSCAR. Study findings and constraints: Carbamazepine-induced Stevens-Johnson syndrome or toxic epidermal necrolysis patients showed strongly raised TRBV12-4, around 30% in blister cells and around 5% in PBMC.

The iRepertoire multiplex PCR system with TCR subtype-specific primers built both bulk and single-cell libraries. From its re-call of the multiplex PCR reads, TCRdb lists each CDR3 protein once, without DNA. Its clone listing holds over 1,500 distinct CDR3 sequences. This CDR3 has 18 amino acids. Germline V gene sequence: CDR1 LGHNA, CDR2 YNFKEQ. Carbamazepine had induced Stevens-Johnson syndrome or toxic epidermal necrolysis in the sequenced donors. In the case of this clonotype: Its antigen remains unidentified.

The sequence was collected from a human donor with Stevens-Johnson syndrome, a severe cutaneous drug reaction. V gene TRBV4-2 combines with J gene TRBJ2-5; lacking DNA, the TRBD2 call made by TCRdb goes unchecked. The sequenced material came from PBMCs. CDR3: CASSQDPGLAGYQETQYF.